These T cell receptor beta chains were read from a single sample in a study of T-cell memory formation after mild COVID-19. TCRdb processed the 5' RACE reads anew with MiXCR; each CDR3 protein has one entry. The profile shows approximately 490,000 distinct CDR3 sequences, roughly 22% of them singletons. Sequencing input: PBMCs or a T cell subset sorted from them (not recorded which). Every receptor here comes from an adult woman who had mild COVID-19 (a few samples of this study predate the infection). Cell type and time point are not known. Each CDR3 is given with its conserved first and last residue. D genes are given only for firm matches. Where a row states a size, it is once, few, many or the class of an expanded clone; other rows omit it.

few,TRBV27,TRBJ2-1,-,16,CASSSIRTGLYNEQFF,TGTGCCAGCAGTTCCATCAGGACGGGATTGTACAATGAGCAGTTCTTC
many,TRBV20-1,TRBJ1-2,-,11,CSASDNYGYTF,TGCAGTGCTTCCGATAACTATGGCTACACCTTC
-,TRBV7-9,TRBJ2-2,TRBD1,15,CASSPGQGPPGELFF,TGTGCCAGCAGCCCAGGACAGGGACCCCCCGGGGAGCTGTTTTTT
-,TRBV20-1,TRBJ2-7,-,13,CSARASSSYEQYF,TGCAGTGCCAGGGCGTCGAGCTCCTACGAGCAGTACTTC
many,TRBV29-1,TRBJ2-2,TRBD1,14,CSVVRGQNTGELFF,TGCAGCGTTGTGAGGGGGCAAAACACCGGGGAGCTGTTTTTT
many,TRBV5-1,TRBJ2-1,-,15,CASSLSPGAYNEQFF,TGCGCCAGCAGCTTGAGTCCCGGGGCGTACAATGAGCAGTTCTTC
few,TRBV7-9,TRBJ1-4,TRBD1,13,CATRQGLNEKLFF,TGTGCCACTAGACAGGGACTTAATGAAAAACTGTTTTTT
few,TRBV21-1,TRBJ2-7,-,13,CASSNGRSYEQYF,TGTGCCAGCAGCAACGGGCGTTCCTACGAGCAGTACTTC
few,TRBV4-3,TRBJ2-1,TRBD2,16,CASSQDGLAGVNEQFF,TGCGCCAGCAGCCAAGATGGACTAGCGGGCGTTAATGAGCAGTTCTTC
few,TRBV12-3/TRBV12-4,TRBJ1-5,-,12,CASSNGKTRSHF,TGTGCCAGCAGTAACGGCAAGACGAGGAGTCATTTT
-,TRBV4-2,TRBJ2-7,-,15,CASSQEQSVLYEQYF,TGTGCCAGCAGCCAAGAACAATCCGTCCTCTACGAGCAGTACTTC
-,TRBV7-8,TRBJ2-7,TRBD2,16,CASSLGSSGSPYEQYF,TGTGCCAGCAGCTTGGGTTCTAGCGGGTCCCCCTACGAGCAGTACTTC
once,TRBV9,TRBJ1-2,-,14,CASSVGRVWYGYTF,TGTGCCAGCAGCGTAGGGAGGGTCTGGTATGGCTACACCTTC
many,TRBV12-3/TRBV12-4,TRBJ2-6,-,13,CASSRSGANVLTF,TGTGCCAGCAGCCGCTCTGGGGCCAACGTCCTGACTTTC
few,TRBV5-1,TRBJ1-1,TRBD1,17,CASSLAPGTGLNTEAFF,TGCGCCAGCAGCTTGGCCCCTGGGACAGGCCTGAACACTGAAGCTTTCTTT
few,TRBV20-1,TRBJ1-1,-,16,CSARGSLGVEGTEAFF,TGCAGTGCTAGGGGCTCTTTGGGGGTTGAGGGCACTGAAGCTTTCTTT
-,TRBV10-3,TRBJ2-7,-,12,CAILDQSYEQYF,TGTGCCATCCTCGATCAGAGTTATGAGCAGTACTTC
-,TRBV2,TRBJ1-1,TRBD1,15,CASTKKETGDTEAFF,TGTGCCAGCACCAAAAAAGAAACAGGGGACACTGAAGCTTTCTTT
few,TRBV6-2/TRBV6-3,TRBJ1-2,-,12,CASSHAGAGYTF,TGTGCCAGCAGCCACGCGGGGGCCGGCTACACCTTC
once,TRBV5-6,TRBJ2-7,TRBD1,13,CASSSTGGAEQYF,TGTGCCAGCAGCTCCACAGGGGGCGCCGAGCAGTACTTC
-,TRBV6-1,TRBJ2-7,TRBD2,14,CASSETGTIYEQYF,TGTGCCAGCAGTGAAACCGGGACTATTTACGAGCAGTACTTC
-,TRBV11-2,TRBJ2-6,TRBD1,18,CASSLDQTGSSGANVLTF,TGTGCCAGCAGCTTAGATCAGACAGGGAGCTCTGGGGCCAACGTCCTGACTTTC
-,TRBV27,TRBJ2-7,-,15,CASSLNPTGGHEQYF,TGTGCCAGCAGTTTAAACCCCACCGGGGGGCACGAGCAGTACTTC
few,TRBV28,TRBJ2-5,-,14,CASSLRGAQVAQYF,TGTGCCAGCAGTTTACGGGGGGCGCAGGTTGCCCAGTACTTC
once,TRBV19,TRBJ2-7,TRBD1,15,CASSPSDRGRYEQYF,TGTGCCAGTAGTCCCTCTGACAGGGGCAGGTACGAGCAGTACTTC
-,TRBV7-9,TRBJ2-1,TRBD2,12,CASSQTSTEQFF,TGTGCCAGCAGCCAGACTAGCACTGAGCAGTTCTTC
few,TRBV7-2,TRBJ2-3,TRBD2,17,CASSRAGLASSTDTQYF,TGTGCCAGCAGCCGAGCGGGACTAGCGAGCAGCACAGATACGCAGTATTTT
few,TRBV20-1,TRBJ2-7,-,15,CSATANRDGTYEQYF,TGCAGTGCCACTGCGAACCGGGACGGCACCTACGAGCAGTACTTC
few,TRBV20-1,TRBJ1-4,-,14,CSAMRGGTNEKLFF,TGCAGTGCTATGAGGGGGGGTACTAATGAAAAACTGTTTTTT
-,TRBV11-2,TRBJ1-1,TRBD1,13,CANRLAGGTEAFF,TGTGCCAACCGGCTGGCAGGGGGAACTGAAGCTTTCTTT
few,TRBV27,TRBJ2-1,TRBD1,14,CASRGQATYNEQFF,TGTGCCAGCAGAGGACAGGCGACCTACAATGAGCAGTTCTTC
-,TRBV9,TRBJ2-2,-,16,CASSVGTGLATGELFF,TGTGCCAGCAGCGTAGGGACGGGACTTGCCACCGGGGAGCTGTTTTTT
many,TRBV12-3/TRBV12-4,TRBJ2-3,-,12,CASSLLSDTQYF,TGTGCCAGCAGCTTATTATCAGATACGCAGTATTTT
-,TRBV20-1,TRBJ2-7,-,13,CSARLDTSYEQYF,TGCAGTGCTAGGCTTGACACCTCCTACGAGCAGTACTTC
few,TRBV19,TRBJ2-7,TRBD2,17,CASSPRPTTSGIYEQYF,TGTGCCAGTAGCCCCCGACCCACCACTAGCGGGATTTACGAGCAGTACTTC
few,TRBV7-3,TRBJ2-5,TRBD2,15,CASKLAGGLQETQYF,TGTGCCAGCAAGCTAGCGGGGGGACTCCAAGAGACCCAGTACTTC
few,TRBV11-2,TRBJ2-5,TRBD2,16,CASSRRGGGYQETQYF,TGTGCCAGCAGCCGCCGGGGCGGGGGATACCAAGAGACCCAGTACTTC
-,TRBV2,TRBJ2-3,TRBD2,20,CASSGLPGLAAPTSTDTQYF,TGTGCCAGCAGTGGTCTTCCGGGACTAGCGGCCCCCACCTCCACAGATACGCAGTATTTT
-,TRBV2,TRBJ2-3,-,12,CASSTPPGTQYF,TGTGCCAGCAGTACTCCCCCGGGTACGCAGTATTTT
few,TRBV7-8,TRBJ2-3,-,12,CASSLQTDTQYF,TGTGCCAGCAGCCTTCAGACAGATACGCAGTATTTT
few,TRBV5-1,TRBJ1-5,-,15,CASSLSPGGNQPQHF,TGCGCCAGCAGCTTGAGTCCAGGCGGCAATCAGCCCCAGCATTTT
few,TRBV20-1,TRBJ2-7,TRBD1,12,CSVTGVSYEQYF,TGCAGTGTTACAGGGGTCTCCTACGAGCAGTACTTC
-,TRBV24-1,TRBJ2-1,-,15,CATSDTGGVSNEQFF,TGTGCCACCAGTGATACAGGGGGGGTTAGCAATGAGCAGTTCTTC
-,TRBV5-1,TRBJ2-2,TRBD1,15,CASSLRQGDTGELFF,TGCGCCAGCAGCTTGCGACAGGGGGACACCGGGGAGCTGTTTTTT
few,TRBV5-1,TRBJ2-1,-,15,CASSLRDWPINEQFF,TGCGCCAGCAGCCTCCGGGACTGGCCCATCAATGAGCAGTTCTTC
-,TRBV7-6,TRBJ1-2,-,15,CASSLSSGSSYGYTF,TGTGCCAGCAGCTTAAGCTCTGGGAGTTCCTATGGCTACACCTTC
many,TRBV7-9,TRBJ2-7,TRBD1,13,CASSPQGASEQYF,TGTGCCAGCAGCCCACAGGGGGCATCCGAGCAGTACTTC
-,TRBV12-3/TRBV12-4,TRBJ2-1,TRBD1,16,CASTPTGGKSYNEQFF,TGTGCCAGCACCCCGACAGGGGGCAAATCCTACAATGAGCAGTTCTTC
many,TRBV7-2,TRBJ2-3,-,14,CASSLPGVTDTQYF,TGTGCCAGCAGCTTACCGGGGGTCACAGATACGCAGTATTTT
few,TRBV9,TRBJ2-7,-,13,CASSVDGGYEQYF,TGTGCCAGCAGCGTAGACGGGGGTTACGAGCAGTACTTC
-,TRBV12-3/TRBV12-4,TRBJ2-5,-,15,CASRFSSGVQETQYF,TGTGCCAGCAGATTTTCAAGCGGCGTCCAAGAGACCCAGTACTTC
few,TRBV4-2,TRBJ2-7,TRBD1,15,CASSLTGQGGYEQYF,TGTGCCAGCAGCCTCACAGGACAGGGCGGCTACGAGCAGTACTTC
-,TRBV12-3/TRBV12-4,TRBJ2-5,TRBD1,17,CASSLGSGTGLGETQYF,TGTGCCAGCAGTTTAGGATCCGGGACAGGGCTGGGGGAGACCCAGTACTTC
few,TRBV11-2,TRBJ1-1,-,12,CASSRVDTEAFF,TGTGCCAGCAGCCGGGTGGACACTGAAGCTTTCTTT